This TCR beta chain was identified in a study of human T cells and chemical hapten exposure. General observations from the study: Relative to control repertoires, expanded TCRs gave rise to significantly more large CDR3 similarity clusters.

Trimming took off 5 bases at V and 4 bases at J, with 20 bases between the two ends. There are 16 residues in the CDR3. Via MiXCR, TCRdb re-called the RACE reads, giving one row per CDR3 protein. Of approximately 97,000 distinct CDR3 sequences listed, over 9.5% are singletons. This clonotype was found a few times. Antigen specificity is unknown. Time point of the sample: patch test 2, 6 weeks after DPC sensitization. Sample treatment: therapeutic diphenylcyclopropenone sensitization with weekly scalp DPC. V is TRBV12-3 or TRBV12-4 and J is TRBJ1-2; D is uncertain. This sequence originates from a woman in her 40s with alopecia areata. Some clones in this sample may be carry-over from other donors' samples. Sequencing was performed on whole blood, taken in connection with sensitization to the hapten diphenylcyclopropenone (DPC). CDR3 loop: CASSPPPSRAPYGYTF. Written as DNA, the CDR3 is TGTGCCAGCAGTCCCCCGCCCAGCCGGGCCCCCTATGGCTACACCTTC.